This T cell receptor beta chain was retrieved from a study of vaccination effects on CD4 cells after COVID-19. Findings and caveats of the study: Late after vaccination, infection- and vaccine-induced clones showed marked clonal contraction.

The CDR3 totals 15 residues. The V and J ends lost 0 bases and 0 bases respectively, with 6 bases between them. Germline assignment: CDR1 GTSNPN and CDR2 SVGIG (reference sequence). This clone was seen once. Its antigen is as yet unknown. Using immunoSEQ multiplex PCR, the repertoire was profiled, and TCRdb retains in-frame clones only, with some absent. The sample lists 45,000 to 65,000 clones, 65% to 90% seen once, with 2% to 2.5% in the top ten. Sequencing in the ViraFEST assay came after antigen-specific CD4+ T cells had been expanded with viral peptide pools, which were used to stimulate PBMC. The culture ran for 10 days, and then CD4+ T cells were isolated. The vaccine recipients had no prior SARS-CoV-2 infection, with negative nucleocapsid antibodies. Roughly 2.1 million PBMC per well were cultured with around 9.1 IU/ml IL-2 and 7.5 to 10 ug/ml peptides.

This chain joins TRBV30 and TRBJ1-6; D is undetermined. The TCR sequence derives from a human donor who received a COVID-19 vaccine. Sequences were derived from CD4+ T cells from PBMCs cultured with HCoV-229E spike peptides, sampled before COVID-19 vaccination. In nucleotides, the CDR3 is TGTGCCTGGAGTGTAGGAAGCTCCTATAATTCACCCCTCCACTTT. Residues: CAWSVGSSYNSPLHF.